Listed below are T cell receptor beta chains from one sample, sequenced in a study of cytomegalovirus exposure and HLA in healthy donors. Some clones are missing from TCRdb's copy, which holds only in-frame ones; the method was immunoSEQ multiplex PCR. The sample holds fewer than 90,000 clones, more than 70% seen once. The sequenced sample was PBMCs. These receptors came from a woman aged 18-30 years in good health and CMV-seropositive. Each CDR3 is given with its conserved first and last residue. Fields, in order: D gene, V gene, clone size, J gene, CDR3 protein, CDR3 DNA. The D gene is left open where the match is weak. Size values are once, few and many counts, or a class for expanded clones, and some rows have none.

TRBD1	TRBV6-4	-	TRBJ2-6	CASSAGQEANVLTF	TGTGCCAGCAGTGCCGGACAGGAGGCCAACGTCCTGACTTTC
-	TRBV7-3	-	TRBJ1-5	CASSFQPGEPQHF	TGTGCCAGCAGCTTCCAACCCGGGGAGCCCCAGCATTTT
TRBD1	TRBV30	few	TRBJ2-1	CAWRIGQGGGFF	TGTGCCTGGAGGATAGGACAGGGCGGAGGGTTCTTC
-	TRBV30	-	TRBJ2-7	CAWRAGPNEQYF	TGTGCCTGGAGGGCAGGTCCCAACGAGCAGTACTTC
TRBD1	TRBV15	-	TRBJ2-5	CATGTGVEETQYF	TGTGCCACCGGGACAGGGGTCGAAGAGACCCAGTACTTC
TRBD1	TRBV5-8	-	TRBJ2-7	CASSFPGGREQYF	TGTGCCAGCAGCTTCCCAGGGGGCCGCGAGCAGTACTTC
TRBD1	TRBV6-5	-	TRBJ1-1	CASSADRDTEAFF	TGTGCCAGCAGCGCAGACAGGGACACTGAAGCTTTCTTT
TRBD1	TRBV13	-	TRBJ1-2	CASSRGQGAVGYTF	TGTGCCAGCAGCCGAGGACAGGGGGCGGTTGGCTACACCTTC
-	TRBV7-9	-	TRBJ2-1	CASSLIVQGNEQFF	TGTGCCAGCAGCTTAATAGTCCAGGGCAATGAGCAGTTCTTC
TRBD2	TRBV5-1	-	TRBJ2-2	CASSLGLAGGTGELFF	TGCGCCAGCAGCTTGGGACTAGCGGGGGGAACCGGGGAGCTGTTTTTT
-	TRBV6-5	-	TRBJ2-5	CASSWGRGETQYF	TGTGCCAGCAGTTGGGGTAGGGGGGAGACCCAGTACTTC
-	TRBV7-2	-	TRBJ2-5	CASSLKVGGRETQYF	TGTGCCAGCAGCTTAAAGGTGGGGGGGCGTGAGACCCAGTACTTC
-	TRBV5-6	-	TRBJ1-6	CASSYLQGTNSPLHF	TGTGCCAGCAGCTATCTACAGGGCACTAATTCACCCCTCCACTTT
TRBD2	TRBV6-1	-	TRBJ2-5	CASRGRDYQETQYF	TGTGCCAGCAGAGGGAGGGATTACCAAGAGACCCAGTACTTC
TRBD2	TRBV11-2	-	TRBJ2-7	CASSFTTSGDLHYEQYF	TGTGCCAGCAGCTTCACAACTAGCGGGGACCTCCACTACGAGCAGTACTTC
-	TRBV7-3	-	TRBJ2-3	CASSLSRDTDTQYF	TGTGCCAGCAGCTTATCCAGGGACACAGATACGCAGTATTTT
-	TRBV11-2	-	TRBJ2-3	CASSRGLSTDTQYF	TGTGCCAGCAGTAGGGGACTGAGCACAGATACGCAGTATTTT
TRBD1	TRBV4-2	-	TRBJ2-3	CASSQEGTGPADTQYF	TGTGCCAGCAGCCAAGAAGGGACAGGGCCGGCAGATACGCAGTATTTT
TRBD1	TRBV9	-	TRBJ1-3	CASSVGTGQGNTIYF	TGTGCCAGCAGCGTAGGGACAGGGCAAGGAAACACCATATATTTT
TRBD1	TRBV30	-	TRBJ1-1	CAWSADRLRGEAFF	TGTGCCTGGAGTGCGGATCGTCTCAGGGGGGAAGCTTTCTTT
-	TRBV6-5	-	TRBJ2-7	CASSHNRGSHEQYF	TGTGCCAGCAGTCATAATCGGGGAAGCCACGAGCAGTACTTC
TRBD1	TRBV6-5	-	TRBJ2-5	CASSFPPTGGATQYF	TGTGCCAGCAGTTTCCCCCCGACAGGGGGCGCGACCCAGTACTTC
-	TRBV5-1	-	TRBJ1-1	CASTGGGLNTEAFF	TGCGCCAGCACGGGGGGCGGCTTGAACACTGAAGCTTTCTTT
-	TRBV14	once	TRBJ2-7	CASYTSSYEQYF	TGTGCCAGCTATACGAGCTCCTACGAGCAGTACTTC
-	TRBV6-5	-	TRBJ2-4	CASSYSSRGENIQYF	TGTGCCAGCAGTTACTCGTCCAGGGGGGAAAACATTCAGTACTTC
-	TRBV6-6	-	TRBJ2-1	CASSQSLEQFF	TGTGCCAGCAGCCAAAGCTTAGAGCAGTTCTTC
TRBD1	TRBV10-3	-	TRBJ1-1	CAISRGTEAFF	TGTGCCATCTCCAGGGGGACTGAAGCTTTCTTT
-	TRBV27	-	TRBJ2-1	CASSFGDYNEQFF	TGTGCCAGCAGTTTCGGGGACTACAATGAGCAGTTCTTC
-	TRBV5-7	few	TRBJ1-6	CASSSGHTNSPLHF	TGTGCCAGCAGTTCTGGACACACAAATTCACCCCTCCACTTT
-	TRBV6-5	-	TRBJ2-7	CASSYNRGSHEQYF	TGTGCCAGCAGTTACAATAGGGGGAGCCACGAGCAGTACTTC
TRBD1	TRBV7-2	-	TRBJ1-2	CASSLNRQGLPYGYTF	TGTGCCAGCAGCTTAAACCGACAGGGGTTACCCTATGGCTACACCTTC
-	TRBV6-5	-	TRBJ2-7	CASSLGGGLTYEQYF	TGTGCCAGCAGTTTGGGAGGCGGCCTAACCTACGAGCAGTACTTC
-	TRBV12-5	-	TRBJ2-1	CASGLVLDRNSYNEQFF	TGTGCTAGTGGTTTGGTTCTCGACAGAAATTCCTACAATGAGCAGTTCTTC
TRBD2	TRBV2	-	TRBJ2-5	CASRPTSGVRETQYF	TGTGCCAGCAGGCCGACTAGCGGGGTGCGGGAGACCCAGTACTTC
TRBD1	TRBV19	-	TRBJ1-5	CASSVRTGGQPQHF	TGTGCCAGTAGTGTTCGGACAGGGGGACAGCCCCAGCATTTT
TRBD1	TRBV2	-	TRBJ1-1	CASTGDSMNTEAFF	TGTGCCAGCACGGGGGACAGTATGAACACTGAAGCTTTCTTT
TRBD2	TRBV9	-	TRBJ2-1	CASSERAGVGDEQFF	TGTGCCAGCAGCGAAAGAGCGGGGGTAGGCGATGAGCAGTTCTTC
TRBD2	TRBV30	-	TRBJ2-3	CAWGTGLAGLPDTQYF	TGTGCCTGGGGGACGGGACTAGCGGGGCTACCAGATACGCAGTATTTT
TRBD1	TRBV4-3	-	TRBJ1-2	CASSQDPRQGHGYTF	TGCGCCAGCAGCCAAGATCCACGACAGGGCCATGGCTACACCTTC
-	TRBV18	-	TRBJ1-2	CASSPQGDDYGYTF	TGTGCCAGCTCACCACAGGGGGACGACTATGGCTACACCTTC
-	TRBV20-1	-	TRBJ1-1	CSARQLEAFF	TGCAGTGCTCGACAGCTAGAAGCTTTCTTT
-	TRBV20-1	-	TRBJ2-7	CSAYDSPEQYF	TGCAGTGCTTACGACAGTCCCGAGCAGTACTTC
-	TRBV28	-	TRBJ2-1	CASSATGRHNEQFF	TGTGCCAGCAGTGCGACAGGGAGGCACAATGAGCAGTTCTTC
TRBD1	TRBV19	-	TRBJ2-7	CASSLTGTYEQYF	TGTGCCAGTAGCCTGACAGGGACGTACGAGCAGTACTTC
-	TRBV9	-	TRBJ1-2	CASSVVADSSYGYTF	TGTGCCAGCAGCGTAGTGGCGGACTCTTCCTATGGCTACACCTTC
TRBD1	TRBV15	-	TRBJ1-1	CATSRLRQGAEAFF	TGTGCCACCAGCAGGCTTAGACAGGGCGCTGAAGCTTTCTTT
TRBD1	TRBV27	-	TRBJ1-6	CASSKTGGDSPLHF	TGTGCCAGCAGCAAGACAGGGGGGGATTCACCCCTCCACTTT
-	TRBV5-1	-	TRBJ1-2	CASSLGGANYGYTF	TGCGCCAGCAGCTTGGGGGGAGCTAACTATGGCTACACCTTC
-	TRBV5-1	-	TRBJ1-1	CASSLGQLYMNTEAFF	TGCGCCAGCAGCCTAGGACAGCTCTACATGAACACTGAAGCTTTCTTT
-	TRBV10-3	-	TRBJ1-2	CAISESNSDGYTF	TGTGCCATCAGTGAGTCGAATAGCGATGGCTACACCTTC
-	TRBV9	-	TRBJ2-5	CASSEREWYQETQYF	TGTGCCAGCAGCGAGAGAGAATGGTACCAAGAGACCCAGTACTTC
TRBD1	TRBV5-1	-	TRBJ2-7	CASSLYRQGDYEQYF	TGCGCCAGCAGCTTGTATCGGCAGGGGGACTACGAGCAGTACTTC
TRBD2	TRBV10-1	-	TRBJ2-2	CASSDLAGGTGELFF	TGCGCCAGCAGTGACCTAGCGGGGGGGACCGGGGAGCTGTTTTTT
TRBD1	TRBV6-1	-	TRBJ2-7	CASSEWGTGNEQYF	TGTGCCAGCAGTGAATGGGGGACAGGGAACGAGCAGTACTTC
-	TRBV9	-	TRBJ2-2	CASSVYGGASGELFF	TGTGCCAGCAGCGTATATGGGGGCGCGTCCGGGGAGCTGTTTTTT
TRBD2	TRBV23-1	few	TRBJ2-7	CASSFKRGTYEQYF	TGCGCCAGCAGTTTCAAGCGGGGGACCTACGAGCAGTACTTC
TRBD1	TRBV7-8	-	TRBJ1-4	CASSLARGQEKLFF	TGTGCCAGCAGCTTAGCCAGGGGGCAAGAAAAACTGTTTTTT
TRBD1	TRBV4-3	few	TRBJ2-7	CASSQGDRDDEQYF	TGCGCCAGCAGCCAAGGGGACAGGGACGACGAGCAGTACTTC
TRBD1	TRBV15	-	TRBJ1-1	CATNPAGGAGEAFF	TGTGCCACCAACCCGGCAGGGGGAGCCGGGGAAGCTTTCTTT